This T cell receptor (beta chain) was recovered during a study of cytomegalovirus exposure and HLA in healthy donors. CDR3 size: 16 residues. With 1 base clipped from V and 2 bases from J, the junction kept 8 bases outside the gene matches. Germline V lookup: CDR1 LGHNA, CDR2 YNFKEQ. A multiplex PCR was run with 60 Vbeta primers and 13 Jbeta primers. Profiled with immunoSEQ multiplex PCR; TCRdb holds only in-frame clones, not every one. Here the sample spans 70,000 to 80,000 clones, roughly four fifths being singletons. The sequenced sample was PBMCs. The chain is built from TRBV4-2 and TRBJ2-7; TRBD2 aligns across 7 bases. This sequence originates from a man between 18 and 29 years old in good health and CMV-seronegative. CDR3: CASSQVSLAPTYEQYF. The CDR3 DNA sequence: TGTGCCAGCAGCCAAGTTTCACTAGCGCCAACCTACGAGCAGTACTTC.